This T cell receptor (beta chain) stems from a study of cytomegalovirus exposure and HLA in healthy donors. Study at large: Prior work identified 95 million to 120 million unique TCR beta sequences in roughly 180 million T cells. General study results and limits: DRB1 had the most TCR associations and HLA-C the fewest, a later analysis found, with rates varying by HLA locus.

Germline CDR1 is SGHAT and CDR2 is FQNNGV. The CDR3 runs to 17 residues. Trimming removed 2 bases from V and 2 bases from J; junction bases left unmatched: 9. Amplification used 60 Vbeta primers and 13 Jbeta primers. In the original workflow: In a later analysis, the count reached approximately 80 million unique TCR beta chains, with about 11 million shared. Repertoires were generated with immunoSEQ multiplex PCR, while TCRdb's copy carries only in-frame clones and drops some. V and J calls and clone size are copied from that table; D and trimming were computed from the DNA. The repertoire holds around 150,000 clones, with 79% as singletons. As for this clone: Its antigen is currently unknown.

The sample was PBMCs. The V call is TRBV11-2, the J call TRBJ2-3, with 8 bases identical to TRBD2. This receptor was identified in a man between 35 and 55 years old in good health and CMV-seropositive. The DNA of the CDR3 is TGTGCCAGCAGCTTATACCTCCTAGCGGGTTCCACAGATACGCAGTATTTT. This sequence encodes CASSLYLLAGSTDTQYF.